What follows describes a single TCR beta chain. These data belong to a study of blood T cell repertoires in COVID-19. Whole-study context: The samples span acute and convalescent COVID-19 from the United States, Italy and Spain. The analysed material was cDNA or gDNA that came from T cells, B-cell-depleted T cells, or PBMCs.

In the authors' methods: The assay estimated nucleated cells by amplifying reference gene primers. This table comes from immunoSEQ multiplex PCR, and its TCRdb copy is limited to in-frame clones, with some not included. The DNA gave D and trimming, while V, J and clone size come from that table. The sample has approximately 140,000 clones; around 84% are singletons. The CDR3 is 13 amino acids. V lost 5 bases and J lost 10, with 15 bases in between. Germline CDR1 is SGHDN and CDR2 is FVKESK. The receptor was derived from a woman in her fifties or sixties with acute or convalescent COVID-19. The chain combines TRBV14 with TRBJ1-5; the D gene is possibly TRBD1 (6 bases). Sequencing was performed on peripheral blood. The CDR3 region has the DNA TGTGCCAGCAGCTCGGGACCGGGACAACCCCAGCATTTT. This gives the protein CASSSGPGQPQHF.